The rows below give T cell receptor beta chains drawn from one sample of a study of control samples from healthy donors and cancer patients. Clones were sequenced by immunoSEQ multiplex PCR, and TCRdb holds only the in-frame ones, with some missing. The sample contains about 130,000 clones, approximately 92% of which appear only once. The sample was blood. Source of these receptors: a man aged 35 to 55 in good health. The CDR3 runs from the conserved cysteine through the conserved F or W. A D gene is named only where the DNA matches it firmly. The size entry is marked missing in some rows and otherwise reads once, few, many or a size class.

v_call: TRBV4-1
j_call: TRBJ2-3
clone_size: .
d_call: .
cdr3_aa: CASSQEGTDTQYF
cdr3_nt: TGCGCCAGCAGCCAAGAGGGCACAGATACGCAGTATTTT

v_call: TRBV30
j_call: TRBJ2-5
clone_size: .
d_call: TRBD2
cdr3_aa: CAWSSTSGGGETQYF
cdr3_nt: TGTGCCTGGAGCTCGACTAGCGGGGGGGGCGAGACCCAGTACTTC

v_call: TRBV9
j_call: TRBJ1-3
clone_size: .
d_call: .
cdr3_aa: CASSVDSRGPGNTIYF
cdr3_nt: TGTGCCAGCAGCGTAGATAGCCGGGGGCCTGGAAACACCATATATTTT

v_call: TRBV21-1
j_call: TRBJ1-4
clone_size: .
d_call: .
cdr3_aa: CASNMGSRANEKLFF
cdr3_nt: TGTGCCAGCAACATGGGGAGTAGAGCTAATGAAAAACTGTTTTTT

v_call: TRBV5-4
j_call: TRBJ1-4
clone_size: .
d_call: .
cdr3_aa: CASSPGGGRSEKLFF
cdr3_nt: TGTGCCAGCAGCCCCGGAGGGGGAAGGAGTGAAAAACTGTTTTTT

v_call: TRBV13
j_call: TRBJ1-1
clone_size: .
d_call: .
cdr3_aa: CASSLNGRGNTEAFF
cdr3_nt: TGTGCCAGCAGCTTAAATGGACGTGGGAACACTGAAGCTTTCTTT

v_call: TRBV2
j_call: TRBJ2-5
clone_size: .
d_call: .
cdr3_aa: CASSEGLTQETQYF
cdr3_nt: TGTGCCAGCAGTGAGGGGCTAACCCAAGAGACCCAGTACTTC

v_call: TRBV5-6
j_call: TRBJ2-3
clone_size: .
d_call: .
cdr3_aa: CASSAGAGHTDTQYF
cdr3_nt: TGTGCCAGCAGTGCCGGAGCAGGCCACACAGATACGCAGTATTTT

v_call: TRBV10-3
j_call: TRBJ1-4
clone_size: .
d_call: .
cdr3_aa: CAISDVGTSGDEKLFF
cdr3_nt: TGTGCCATCAGTGACGTTGGGACGTCTGGCGATGAAAAACTGTTTTTT

v_call: TRBV5-8
j_call: TRBJ2-7
clone_size: .
d_call: .
cdr3_aa: CASSFSGVLPYEQYF
cdr3_nt: TGTGCCAGCAGCTTCTCGGGTGTCCTCCCCTACGAGCAGTACTTC

v_call: TRBV14
j_call: TRBJ1-1
clone_size: few
d_call: .
cdr3_aa: CASSPSANTEAFF
cdr3_nt: TGTGCCAGCAGCCCCTCGGCGAACACTGAAGCTTTCTTT

v_call: TRBV5-1
j_call: TRBJ2-1
clone_size: .
d_call: .
cdr3_aa: CASSLFGPTISYNEQFF
cdr3_nt: TGCGCCAGCAGCTTGTTCGGACCGACAATTTCCTACAATGAGCAGTTCTTC

v_call: TRBV29-1
j_call: TRBJ1-2
clone_size: .
d_call: .
cdr3_aa: CNQVLLKLGYTF
cdr3_nt: TGCAACCAGGTGCTACTTAAGCTTGGCTACACCTTC

v_call: TRBV27
j_call: TRBJ1-1
clone_size: .
d_call: .
cdr3_aa: CASSFTGRVAEAFF
cdr3_nt: TGTGCCAGCAGTTTTACGGGGCGAGTCGCTGAAGCTTTCTTT